The 24 T cell receptor beta chains presented below share a single source sample, sequenced in a study of T cell changes during pregnancy in multiple sclerosis. The repertoire was sequenced with immunoSEQ multiplex PCR; TCRdb's copy has only in-frame clones and lacks some. Of tens of thousands of clones in the sample, around 90% were seen once. The sequenced sample was peripheral blood, obtained in the first trimester of pregnancy. All receptors derive from a female donor in good health, enrolled as a control in a pregnancy study.

In its sample, this clone was seen once. The chain has TRBV9 and TRBJ2-1; 11 bases align to TRBD2. The V gene's germline CDR1 is SGDLS and CDR2 YYNGEE. Trimming removed 2 bases from V and 9 bases from J; junction bases left unmatched: 13. The CDR3 sequence is 17 residues long. For the CDR3, the DNA is TGTGCCAGCAGCGTCGCCGATAGCGGGAGGGCCAAAGGTGAGCAGTTCTTC. Its protein product is CASSVADSGRAKGEQFF. Looking up the rest from reference TRBV9 and TRBJ2-1 gives the full variable domain: DSGVTQTPKHLITATGQRVTLRCSPRSGDLSVYWYQQSLDQGLQFLIQYYNGEERAKGNILERFSAQQFPDLHSELNLSSLELGDSALYFCASSVADSGRAKGEQFFGPGTRLTVL.

The genes are TRBV7-8 and TRBJ1-1; 11 nucleotides line up with TRBD1. The V gene end was trimmed by 5 bases and the J gene end by 0 bases; junction bases not matched to a gene: 5. The CDR3 contains 16 residues. Germline V gene lookup returns CDR1 SGHVS and CDR2 FQNEAQ. CDR3 DNA: TGTGCCAGCAGCCGCGGGACAGGGGGTTTGAACACTGAAGCTTTCTTT. Protein sequence: CASSRGTGGLNTEAFF.

Here the CDR3 DNA reads TGCGCCAGCAGCCCTGGACACTCTGGAAACACCATATATTTT. Protein: CASSPGHSGNTIYF. This chain connects TRBV5-1 to TRBJ1-3, with D tentatively TRBD1 (5 bases). The V and J ends lost 4 bases and 0 bases respectively, with 8 bases between them. This CDR3 is 14 amino acids long. The germline CDR1 and CDR2 sequences are SGHRS and YFSETQ.

This sequence joins TRBV5-1 and TRBJ2-1, with 7 bases lining up with TRBD2. Trimming took 0 bases from V and 3 from J; bases not matched to a gene: 6. This CDR3 comprises 16 residues. Germline CDR1 and CDR2: SGHRS and YFSETQ. The CDR3 region has the DNA TGCGCCAGCAGCTTGGCCCTAGCGGACTACTACAATGAGCAGTTCTTC. Residues: CASSLALADYYNEQFF.

The chain has TRBV18 and TRBJ1-3, with D perhaps matching TRBD1 (5 bases). Trimming pared 3 bases from V and 10 bases from J, leaving 16 bases between. The CDR3 loop spans 14 amino acids. Looked up from germline, CDR1 is KGHSH and CDR2 is LQKENI. The CDR3 DNA reads TGTGCCAGCTCACCGCAGCGGGGGAGCGGGACCATATATTTT. This encodes CASSPQRGSGTIYF.

CDR3 sequence (DNA): TGTGCCAGCAGTGGACCAGGGTCGGGTCAGCCCCAGCATTTT. It specifies CASSGPGSGQPQHF. The rearrangement uses TRBV2 and TRBJ1-5, with D possibly matching TRBD1 (5 bases). V shed 4 bases and J shed 6 bases, with 13 bases lying between them. The CDR3 extends over 14 amino acids. Germline V gene data show CDR1 as SNHLY and CDR2 as FYNNEI.

This rearrangement joins TRBV28 to TRBJ2-6; D might be TRBD1 (5 bases). The V end lost 4 bases, the J end lost 5 bases, and 18 bases lay between the germline ends. From germline, CDR1 is MDHEN and CDR2 SYDVKM. The CDR3 has 17 residues. The CDR3 DNA sequence: TGTGCCAGCAGTTACAGGCAGACACAAAGTCGGGCCAACGTCCTGACTTTC. Translating it yields CASSYRQTQSRANVLTF.

The chain joins TRBV7-2 to TRBJ2-2, with TRBD1 as a possible D gene (6 bases). With 0 bases removed from V and 2 bases from J, the gap between germline ends came to 13 bases. The CDR3 runs to 17 residues. The germline V gene encodes CDR1 SGHTA and CDR2 FQGNSA. CDR3 sequence reads: CASSLAGQGINTGELFF. The CDR3 nucleotides are TGTGCCAGCAGCTTAGCGGGGCAGGGGATAAACACCGGGGAGCTGTTTTTT.

This clone was counted once. V is TRBV7-8 and J is TRBJ1-2; D remains unclear. V dropped 5 bases and J dropped 2 bases, with 15 bases sitting between them. CDR1 is SGHVS and CDR2 is FQNEAQ in the germline V gene. CDR3 length equals 15 residues. CDR3 bases: TGTGCCAGCAGCCTAGAGAGCGGGTCGAACTATGGCTACACCTTC. Translating it yields CASSLESGSNYGYTF. The whole variable domain, remainder taken from reference TRBV7-8 and TRBJ1-2, is GAGVSQSPRYKVAKRGQDVALRCDPISGHVSLFWYQQALGQGPEFLTYFQNEAQLDKSGLPSDRFFAERPEGSVSTLKIQRTQQEDSAVYLCASSLESGSNYGYTFGSGTRLTVV.

This sequence joins TRBV6-4 and TRBJ1-2; D possibly corresponds to TRBD1 (5 bases). In germline, CDR1 is MRHNA, CDR2 SNTAGT. This CDR3 is 15 amino acids long. Trimming took 8 bases from V and 4 from J, leaving 20 bases between them. CDR3 amino acids: CASRRDTGTSYGYTF. CDR3 nucleotide sequence: TGTGCCAGCCGGAGGGATACCGGGACGAGCTATGGCTACACCTTC.

The gene calls are TRBV7-2 and TRBJ2-6, with D hard to call. V was trimmed by 0 bases and J by 0 bases, leaving 6 bases between them. This CDR3 is built from 16 residues. CDR1 is SGHTA, CDR2 FQGNSA, per germline. The CDR3 coding sequence is TGTGCCAGCAGCTTAGCTCATTCCTCTGGGGCCAACGTCCTGACTTTC. This gives the protein CASSLAHSSGANVLTF.

The genes are TRBV5-1 and TRBJ1-4; weak D call: TRBD1 (6 bases). Trimming removed 4 bases at V and 2 bases at J, with 21 bases between. Per germline, CDR1 SGHRS and CDR2 YFSETQ. CDR3 length equals 18 residues. Written as DNA, the CDR3 is TGCGCCAGCAGCCGTGGTTCAGGGGTGACGGTCACTAATGAAAAACTGTTTTTT. This encodes CASSRGSGVTVTNEKLFF.

This rearrangement joins TRBV9 to TRBJ2-3, with TRBD2 identical over 11 bases. The CDR3 is 17 residues long. V lost 0 bases and J lost 5; bases outside the gene matches: 8. CDR1 is SGDLS, CDR2 YYNGEE, per germline. The DNA for the CDR3 is TGTGCCAGCAGCGTAGCTACTAGCGGGAGAGGGGGAGATACGCAGTATTTT. Its protein product is CASSVATSGRGGDTQYF.

The J gene is TRBJ1-1, the V gene TRBV7-9; perhaps TRBD1 as D (6 bases). V was pared by 5 bases and J by 4 bases, with 11 bases between. The CDR3 extends over 13 amino acids. CDR1 and CDR2 (germline): SEHNR, FQNEAQ (reference sequence). CDR3 sequence: CASSDTGFTEAFF. As DNA, the CDR3 is TGTGCCAGCAGCGACACAGGGTTCACTGAAGCTTTCTTT.

The gene calls are TRBV25-1 and TRBJ2-3; D is possibly TRBD2 (5 bases). The CDR3 extends over 13 amino acids. Germline CDR1 MGHDK, CDR2 SYGVNS. V lost 6 bases and J 6 bases, leaving 13 bases between the germline ends. This CDR3 reads CASRRRGSDTQYF. The CDR3 DNA reads as TGTGCCAGCAGACGACGCGGGTCGGATACGCAGTATTTT.

The chain employs TRBV11-3 and TRBJ1-6; TRBD1 might be the D (6 bases). The CDR3 is made up of 15 amino acids. V dropped 1 base and J dropped 5 bases, with 9 bases sitting between them. In germline, CDR1 is SGHNT, CDR2 YENEEA. The CDR3 is CASSLGRGDNSPLHF. Here the CDR3 DNA reads TGTGCCAGCAGCTTAGGCAGGGGAGATAATTCACCCCTCCACTTT.

Worth noting for this clone: Its ends do not fully match the called genes, so a read error is possible. J is TRBJ1-3 and V is TRBV28, with 9 bases matching TRBD1. Germline V gene data show CDR1 as MDHEN and CDR2 as SYDVKM. The CDR3 runs 15 residues. In DNA form, the CDR3 reads TGTGCCAGCAGTCTCAACCGGGGGGGGGACAGGGTCTCGGGCTTT. This sequence encodes CASSLNRGGDRVSGF.

The genes are TRBV5-1 and TRBJ2-5; 9 bases map to TRBD1. The germline CDR1 and CDR2 sequences are SGHRS and YFSETQ. The CDR3 runs to 15 residues. The junction had 3 bases not matched to a gene; V was cut back by 2 bases and J by 1 base. The CDR3, as DNA: TGCGCCAGCAGCTTCGGGACAGGGCCCCAAGAGACCCAGTACTTC. This translates into CASSFGTGPQETQYF.

The V and J genes are TRBV19 and TRBJ1-1; 7 bases align to TRBD1. CDR1 LNHDA and CDR2 SQIVND come from the germline V gene (reference sequence). The CDR3 loop spans 14 amino acids. V lost 5 bases and J lost 4; bases outside the gene matches: 7. The chain's CDR3 is CASSSWTGGTEAFF. For the CDR3, the DNA is TGTGCCAGTAGTTCCTGGACAGGAGGCACTGAAGCTTTCTTT.

This chain joins TRBV18 and TRBJ2-7; 8 nucleotides line up with TRBD1. This CDR3 is built from 16 residues. Per the germline V gene, CDR1 is KGHSH and CDR2 is LQKENI. The V and J ends lost 0 bases and 7 bases, in that order; junction bases with no gene match: 11. CDR3 amino acids: CASSPPFSGGLGEQYF. The CDR3 DNA follows: TGTGCCAGCTCACCACCGTTCTCAGGGGGCCTGGGGGAGCAGTACTTC.

CDR3 DNA: TGTGCCAGCAGCGACCGGACAGGGGGCGAAGAGACCCAGTACTTC. It codes for CASSDRTGGEETQYF. The J gene is TRBJ2-5, the V gene TRBV7-9; 11 bases agree with TRBD1. From germline, CDR1 is SEHNR and CDR2 FQNEAQ (reference sequence). V lost 5 bases to trimming and J lost 3 bases; unmatched junction nucleotides: 5. The CDR3 sequence is 15 residues long. Full variable domain (remainder filled in from reference TRBV7-9 and TRBJ2-5): DTGVSQNPRHKITKRGQNVTFRCDPISEHNRLYWYRQTLGQGPEFLTYFQNEAQLEKSRLLSDRFSAERPKGSFSTLEIQRTEQGDSAMYLCASSDRTGGEETQYFGPGTRLLVL.

The chain combines TRBV6-5 with TRBJ1-2; a possible D gene is TRBD1 (6 bases). V lost 4 bases, J lost 5 bases, and 14 bases lay in between. The CDR3 length is 14 residues. Germline V gene sequence: CDR1 MNHEY, CDR2 SVGAGI. For the CDR3, the DNA is TGTGCCAGCAGTTCCACGGACAGACGATATGGCTACACCTTC. Encoded protein: CASSSTDRRYGYTF.

The genes are TRBV29-1 and TRBJ2-1; D ambiguous. Deletions cut 4 bases from V and 2 bases from J, with 6 bases between. The CDR3 runs 12 residues. Germline V lookup: CDR1 SQVTM, CDR2 ANQGSEA. The DNA of the CDR3 is TGCAGCGTTGCCGCGACCTACAATGAGCAGTTCTTC. Its translation is CSVAATYNEQFF.

V gene TRBV6-6 combines with J gene TRBJ1-5, with D uncertain. The CDR3 extends over 13 amino acids. V was clipped by 5 bases and J by 6 bases, with 11 bases between them. Germline lookup yields CDR1 MNHNY and CDR2 SVGAGI (reference sequence). Here the CDR3 reads CASSPRSSQPQHF. The CDR3 nucleotides are TGTGCCAGCAGTCCCCGTTCCAGTCAGCCCCAGCATTTT.